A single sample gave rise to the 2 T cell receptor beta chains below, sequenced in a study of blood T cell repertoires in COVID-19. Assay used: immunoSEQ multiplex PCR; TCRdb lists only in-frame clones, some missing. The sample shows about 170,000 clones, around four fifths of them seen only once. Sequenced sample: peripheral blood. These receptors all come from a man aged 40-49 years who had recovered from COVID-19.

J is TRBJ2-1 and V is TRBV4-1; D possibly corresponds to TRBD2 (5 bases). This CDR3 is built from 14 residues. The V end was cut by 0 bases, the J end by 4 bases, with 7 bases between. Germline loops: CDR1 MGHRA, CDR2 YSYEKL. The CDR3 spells CASSQETSYNEQFF. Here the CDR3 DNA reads TGCGCCAGCAGCCAAGAAACTAGTTACAATGAGCAGTTCTTC.

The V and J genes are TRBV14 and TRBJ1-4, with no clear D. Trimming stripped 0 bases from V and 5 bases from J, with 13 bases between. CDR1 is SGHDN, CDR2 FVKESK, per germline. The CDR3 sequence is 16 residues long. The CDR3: CASSQDYSLSNEKLFF. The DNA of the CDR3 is TGTGCCAGCAGCCAAGATTACAGTTTGTCGAATGAAAAACTGTTTTTT.